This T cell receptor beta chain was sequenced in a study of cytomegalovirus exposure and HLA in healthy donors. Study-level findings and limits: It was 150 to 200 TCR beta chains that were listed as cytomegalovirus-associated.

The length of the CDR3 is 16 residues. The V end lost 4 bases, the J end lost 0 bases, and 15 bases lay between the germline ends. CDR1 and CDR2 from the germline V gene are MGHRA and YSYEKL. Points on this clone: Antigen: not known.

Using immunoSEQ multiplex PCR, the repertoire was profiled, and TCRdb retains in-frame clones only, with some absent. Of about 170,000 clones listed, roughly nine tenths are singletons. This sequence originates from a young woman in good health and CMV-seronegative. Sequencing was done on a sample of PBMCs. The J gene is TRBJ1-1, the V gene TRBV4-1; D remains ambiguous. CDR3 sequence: CASSPTDLSMNTEAFF. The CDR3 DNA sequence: TGCGCCAGCAGCCCTACGGACCTCTCTATGAACACTGAAGCTTTCTTT.